The present entry profiles one TCR beta chain with its context. Its matching antigen is unknown. Sequence at one end of the junction differs from germline and may be a read error. This entry belongs to a study of blood T cells in healthy people across ages. Study-wide context: Using template switching, researchers captured about one barcoded beta molecule for each two T cells. Study findings and constraints: Estimates based on one million T cells were treated as lower bounds. Both naive CD4+ cell counts and diversity were greater in long-lived donors than in aged donors. The unsorted PBMCs prevented any conclusive comparison of naive versus antigen-experienced cells.

A second PCR, run for about 7 to 11 cycles, used a sample-barcoded 5' primer plus a J-beta primer mix. Using its own MiXCR run on the 5' RACE reads, TCRdb lists one record per CDR3 protein. The sample includes about 1,500,000 distinct CDR3 sequences, 25% to 30% of them seen just once. Material: blood. This clonotype was obtained from a woman between 25 and 40 years old in good health.

The CDR3 loop reads CAGSEGTGWQETQFF. DNA of the CDR3: TGTGCCGGCAGCGAGGGGACAGGGTGGCAAGAGACCCAGTTCTTC. V is TRBV7-7 and J is TRBJ2-1, with 9 nucleotides matching TRBD1. The CDR3 covers 15 residues. Germline CDR1 SSHAT, CDR2 FNYEAQ (reference sequence).